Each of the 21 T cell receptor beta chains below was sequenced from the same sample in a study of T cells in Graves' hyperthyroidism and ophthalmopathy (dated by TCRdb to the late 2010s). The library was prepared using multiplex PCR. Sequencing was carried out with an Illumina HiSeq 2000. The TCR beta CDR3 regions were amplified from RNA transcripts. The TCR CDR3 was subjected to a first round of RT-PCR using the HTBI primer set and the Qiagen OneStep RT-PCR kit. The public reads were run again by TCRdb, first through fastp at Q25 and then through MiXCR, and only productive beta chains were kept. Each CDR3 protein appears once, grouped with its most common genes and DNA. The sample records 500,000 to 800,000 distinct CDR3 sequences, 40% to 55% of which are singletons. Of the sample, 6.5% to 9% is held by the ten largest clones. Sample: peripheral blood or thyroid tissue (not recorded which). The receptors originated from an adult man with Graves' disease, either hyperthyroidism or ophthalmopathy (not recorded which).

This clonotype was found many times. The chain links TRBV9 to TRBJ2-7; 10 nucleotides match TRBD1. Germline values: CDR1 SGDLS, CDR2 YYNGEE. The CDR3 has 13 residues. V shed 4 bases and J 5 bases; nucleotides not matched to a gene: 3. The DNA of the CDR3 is TGTGCCAGCAGCCGGACAGGGGGAGACGAGCAGTACTTC. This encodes CASSRTGGDEQYF.

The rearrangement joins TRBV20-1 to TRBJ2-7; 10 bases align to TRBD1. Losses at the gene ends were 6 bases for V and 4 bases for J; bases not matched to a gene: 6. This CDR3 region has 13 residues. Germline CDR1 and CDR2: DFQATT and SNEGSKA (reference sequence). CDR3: CSARTGGRYEQYF. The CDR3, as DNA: TGCAGTGCGCGGACAGGGGGGAGGTACGAGCAGTACTTC.

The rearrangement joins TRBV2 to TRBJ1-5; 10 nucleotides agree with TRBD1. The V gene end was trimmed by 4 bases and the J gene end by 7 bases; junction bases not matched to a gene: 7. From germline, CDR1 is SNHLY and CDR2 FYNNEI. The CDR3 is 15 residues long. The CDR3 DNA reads TGTGCCAGCAGTGGAGGGACAGGGGCGGAACAGCCCCAGCATTTT. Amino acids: CASSGGTGAEQPQHF.

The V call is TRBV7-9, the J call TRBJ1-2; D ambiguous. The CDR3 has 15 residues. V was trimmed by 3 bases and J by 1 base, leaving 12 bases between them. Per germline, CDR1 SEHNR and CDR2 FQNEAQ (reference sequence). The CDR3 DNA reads TGTGCCAGCAGCTTGGCGGGTTTCGTTAACTATGGCTACACCTTC. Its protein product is CASSLAGFVNYGYTF. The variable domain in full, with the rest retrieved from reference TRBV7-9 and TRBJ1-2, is DTGVSQNPRHKITKRGQNVTFRCDPISEHNRLYWYRQTLGQGPEFLTYFQNEAQLEKSRLLSDRFSAERPKGSFSTLEIQRTEQGDSAMYLCASSLAGFVNYGYTFGSGTRLTVV.

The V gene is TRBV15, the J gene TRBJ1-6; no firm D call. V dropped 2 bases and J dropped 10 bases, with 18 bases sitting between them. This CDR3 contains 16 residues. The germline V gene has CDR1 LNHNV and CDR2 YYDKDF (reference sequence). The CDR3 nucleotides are TGTGCCACCAGCAGAACCGTGGGAACGGGTTACTCACCCCTCCACTTT. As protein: CATSRTVGTGYSPLHF.

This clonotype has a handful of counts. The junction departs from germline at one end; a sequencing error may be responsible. The CDR3 loop reads CASRGTGISGNTIYF. DNA for the CDR3: TGTGCCAGCAGGGGGACAGGAATCTCTGGAAACACCATATATTTT. The genes are TRBV5-1 and TRBJ1-3; 8 positions match TRBD1. The CDR3 is made up of 15 amino acids. CDR1 and CDR2 from the germline V gene are SGHRS and YFSETQ.

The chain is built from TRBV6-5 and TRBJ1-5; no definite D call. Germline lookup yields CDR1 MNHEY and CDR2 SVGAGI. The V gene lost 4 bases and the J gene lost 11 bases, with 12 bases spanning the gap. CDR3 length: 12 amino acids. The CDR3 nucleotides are TGTGCCAGCAGTTCCACCGAGCAGTCCCAGCATTTT. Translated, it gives CASSSTEQSQHF.

CDR3 protein: CASSEHTQNTEAFF. The CDR3, as DNA: TGCGCCAGCAGTGAACATACACAGAACACTGAAGCTTTCTTT. The chain joins TRBV10-2 to TRBJ1-1; D unclear. Germline V gives CDR1 WSHSY, CDR2 SAAADI. V gave up 3 bases and J gave up 1 base, with 9 bases separating them. There are 14 residues in the CDR3.

CDR3 in amino acids: CASSQDQGAGNTEAFF. The CDR3 coding sequence is TGTGCCAGCAGCCAAGATCAAGGGGCAGGGAACACTGAAGCTTTCTTT. V and J are TRBV7-2 and TRBJ1-1; a possible D gene is TRBD1 (5 bases). CDR3 length: 16 residues. V was shortened by 5 bases and J by 1 base, with 17 bases between the two germline ends. Germline CDR1 reads SGHTA; CDR2 reads FQGNSA.

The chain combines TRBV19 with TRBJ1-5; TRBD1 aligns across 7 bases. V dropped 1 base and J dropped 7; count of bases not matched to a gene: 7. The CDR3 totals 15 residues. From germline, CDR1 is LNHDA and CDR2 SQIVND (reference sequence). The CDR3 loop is CASSIVEGAEQPQHF. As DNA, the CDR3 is TGTGCCAGTAGTATAGTCGAGGGGGCGGAACAGCCCCAGCATTTT.

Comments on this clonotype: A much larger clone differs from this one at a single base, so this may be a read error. CDR3 sequence: CAISGGDQGGSEKLFF. CDR3 bases: TGTGCCATCAGTGGTGGTGATCAGGGTGGGAGTGAAAAACTGTTTTTT. This chain connects TRBV10-3 to TRBJ1-4, with D possibly matching TRBD1 (5 bases). The CDR3 consists of 16 residues. V dropped 4 bases and J dropped 7 bases, with 19 bases sitting between them. CDR1 and CDR2 from the germline V gene are ENHRY and SYGVKD.

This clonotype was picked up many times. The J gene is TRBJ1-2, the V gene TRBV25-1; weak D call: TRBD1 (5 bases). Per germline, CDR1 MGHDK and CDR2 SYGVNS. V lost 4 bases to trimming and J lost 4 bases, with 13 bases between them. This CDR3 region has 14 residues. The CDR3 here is CASSGGRSLYGYTF. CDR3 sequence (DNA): TGTGCCAGCAGTGGGGGACGGTCCCTCTATGGCTACACCTTC.

CDR3 protein: CSVATREGGGYTF. In DNA, the CDR3 is TGCAGCGTTGCAACCAGGGAAGGAGGTGGCTACACCTTC. This rearrangement joins TRBV29-1 to TRBJ1-2, with D tentatively TRBD1 (5 bases). The V end was cut by 4 bases, the J end by 7 bases, with 16 bases between. The V gene's germline CDR1 is SQVTM and CDR2 ANQGSEA. The CDR3 is 13 residues long. The full variable domain, completed using reference TRBV29-1 and TRBJ1-2, is SAVISQKPSRDICQRGTSLTIQCQVDSQVTMMFWYRQQPGQSLTLIATANQGSEATYESGFVIDKFPISRPNLTFSTLTVSNMSPEDSSIYLCSVATREGGGYTFGSGTRLTVV.

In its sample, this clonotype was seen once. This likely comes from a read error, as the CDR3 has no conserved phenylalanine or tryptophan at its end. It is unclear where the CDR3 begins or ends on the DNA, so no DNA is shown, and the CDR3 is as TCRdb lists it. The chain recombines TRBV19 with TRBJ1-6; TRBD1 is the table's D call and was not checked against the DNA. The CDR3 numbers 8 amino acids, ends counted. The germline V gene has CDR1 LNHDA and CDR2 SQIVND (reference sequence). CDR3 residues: CASKSGQG.

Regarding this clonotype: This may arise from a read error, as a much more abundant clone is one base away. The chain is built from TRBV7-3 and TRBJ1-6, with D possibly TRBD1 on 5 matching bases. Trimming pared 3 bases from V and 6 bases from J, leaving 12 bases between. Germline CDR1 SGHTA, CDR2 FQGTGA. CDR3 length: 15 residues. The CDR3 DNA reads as TGTGCCAGCAGCTTCAGGGCGATGGGTAATTCACCCCTCCACTTT. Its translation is CASSFRAMGNSPLHF. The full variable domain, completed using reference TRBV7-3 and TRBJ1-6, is GAGVSQTPSNKVTEKGKYVELRCDPISGHTALYWYRQSLGQGPEFLIYFQGTGAADDSGLPNDRFFAVRPEGSVSTLKIQRTERGDSAVYLCASSFRAMGNSPLHFGNGTRLTVT.

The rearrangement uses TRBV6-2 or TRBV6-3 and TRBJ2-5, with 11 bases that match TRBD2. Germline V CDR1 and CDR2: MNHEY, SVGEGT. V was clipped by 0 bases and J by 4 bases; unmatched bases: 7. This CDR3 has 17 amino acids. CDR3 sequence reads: CASSYSSTGLAAETQYF. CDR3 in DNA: TGTGCCAGCAGTTACTCGAGTACGGGACTAGCGGCAGAGACCCAGTACTTC.

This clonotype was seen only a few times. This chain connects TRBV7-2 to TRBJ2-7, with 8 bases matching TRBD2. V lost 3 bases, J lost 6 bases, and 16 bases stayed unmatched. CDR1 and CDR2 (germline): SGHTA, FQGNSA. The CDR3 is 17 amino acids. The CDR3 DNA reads TGTGCCAGCAGCTTCGCGACTAGCGCCTCATTCCCCACCGAGCAGTACTTC. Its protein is CASSFATSASFPTEQYF.

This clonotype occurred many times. CDR3 DNA: TGTGCCACCAGTGCAGGCAGTAGCAATCAGCCCCAGCATTTT. This gives the protein CATSAGSSNQPQHF. V is TRBV24-1 and J is TRBJ1-5; D is uncertain. Germline V lookup: CDR1 KGHDR, CDR2 SFDVKD. The V gene lost 5 bases and the J gene lost 0 bases, with 7 bases spanning the gap. The length of the CDR3 is 14 residues.

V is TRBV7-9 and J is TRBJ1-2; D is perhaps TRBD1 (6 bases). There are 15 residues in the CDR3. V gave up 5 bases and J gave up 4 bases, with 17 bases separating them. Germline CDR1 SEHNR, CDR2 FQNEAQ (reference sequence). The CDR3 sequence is CASSPRGQEGYGYTF. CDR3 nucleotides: TGTGCCAGCAGCCCCCGGGGGCAGGAAGGCTATGGCTACACCTTC. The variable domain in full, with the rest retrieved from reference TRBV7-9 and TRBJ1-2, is DTGVSQNPRHKITKRGQNVTFRCDPISEHNRLYWYRQTLGQGPEFLTYFQNEAQLEKSRLLSDRFSAERPKGSFSTLEIQRTEQGDSAMYLCASSPRGQEGYGYTFGSGTRLTVV.

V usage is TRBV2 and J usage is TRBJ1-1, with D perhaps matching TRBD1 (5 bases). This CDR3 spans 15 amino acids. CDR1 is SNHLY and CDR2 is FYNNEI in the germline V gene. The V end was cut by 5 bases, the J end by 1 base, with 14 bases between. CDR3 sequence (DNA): TGTGCCAGCAGTCGCCCCTCGACAGAGAACACTGAAGCTTTCTTT. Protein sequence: CASSRPSTENTEAFF.

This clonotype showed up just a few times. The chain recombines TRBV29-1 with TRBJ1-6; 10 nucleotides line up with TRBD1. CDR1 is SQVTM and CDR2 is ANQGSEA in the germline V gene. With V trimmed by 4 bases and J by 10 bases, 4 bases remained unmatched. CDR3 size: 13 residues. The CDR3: CSVGQGAGSPLHF. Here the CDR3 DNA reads TGCAGCGTTGGACAGGGGGCTGGATCACCCCTCCACTTT.